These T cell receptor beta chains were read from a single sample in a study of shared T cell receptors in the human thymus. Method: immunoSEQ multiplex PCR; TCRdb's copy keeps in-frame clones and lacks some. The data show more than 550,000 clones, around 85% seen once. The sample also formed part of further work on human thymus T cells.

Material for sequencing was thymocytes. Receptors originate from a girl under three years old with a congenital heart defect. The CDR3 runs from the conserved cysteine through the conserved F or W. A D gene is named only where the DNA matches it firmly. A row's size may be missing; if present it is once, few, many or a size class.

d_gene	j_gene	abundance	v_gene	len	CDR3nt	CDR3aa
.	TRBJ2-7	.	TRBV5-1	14	TGCGCCAGCAGCTTGGGACTAGGAAGGAGCGAGCAGTACTTC	CASSLGLGRSEQYF
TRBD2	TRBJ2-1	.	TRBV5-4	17	TGTGCCAGCAGCTTGGCGAGGGGCGGGGGGGCCTCCAATGAGCAGTTCTTC	CASSLARGGGASNEQFF
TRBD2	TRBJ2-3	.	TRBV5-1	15	TGCGCCAGCAGCTTGGAGGGTAGCGGGGGAGATACGCAGTATTTT	CASSLEGSGGDTQYF
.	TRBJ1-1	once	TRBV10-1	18	TGCGCCTCCACAACTCATGGCAGGGTGCGGAAACAGAACACTGAAGCTTTCTTT	CASTTHGRVRKQNTEAFF
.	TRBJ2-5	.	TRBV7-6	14	TGTGCCAGCAGCCCTCGTTCGCCCTACGAGACCCAGTACTTC	CASSPRSPYETQYF
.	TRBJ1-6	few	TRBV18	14	TGTGCCAGCTCACAGGGGCAGGTCGATTCACCCCTCCACTTT	CASSQGQVDSPLHF
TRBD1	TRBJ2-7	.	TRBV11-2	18	TGTGCCAGCAGCTTAGTATCGGTTGGGACAGGGAAACCCTACGAGCAGTACTTC	CASSLVSVGTGKPYEQYF
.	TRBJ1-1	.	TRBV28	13	TGTGCCAGCAGATACGACAGGAACACTGAAGCTTTCTTT	CASRYDRNTEAFF
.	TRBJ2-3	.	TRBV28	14	TGTGCCAGCAGTTTTTCTAGACAGACAGATACGCAGTATTTT	CASSFSRQTDTQYF
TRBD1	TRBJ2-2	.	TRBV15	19	TGTGCCACCAGCAGAGATCATGTGGACAGGATCATTTCACCCGGGGAGCTGTTTTTT	CATSRDHVDRIISPGELFF
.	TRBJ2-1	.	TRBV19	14	TGTGCCAGTAGTATCTTTCGAAGGGGGAATGAGCAGTTCTTC	CASSIFRRGNEQFF
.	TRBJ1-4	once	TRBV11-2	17	TGTGCCAGCAGCTTAGAATTTGGGGTTGACCGGGGTGAAAAACTGTTTTTT	CASSLEFGVDRGEKLFF
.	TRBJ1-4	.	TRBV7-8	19	TGTGCCAGCAGCTTAAAGGGGCCAGGGGAATGGGCAACTAATGAAAAACTGTTTTTT	CASSLKGPGEWATNEKLFF
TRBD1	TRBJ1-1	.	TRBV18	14	TGTGCCAGCTCACCGGGACAGACGGACACTGAAGCTTTCTTT	CASSPGQTDTEAFF
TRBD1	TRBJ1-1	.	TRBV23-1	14	TGCGCCAGCAGTCGGGACAGGGGTTGTACTGAAGCTTTCTTT	CASSRDRGCTEAFF
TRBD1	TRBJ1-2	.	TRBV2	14	TGTGCCACCAACAGGGGGAGACGCAACTATGGCTACACCTTC	CATNRGRRNYGYTF
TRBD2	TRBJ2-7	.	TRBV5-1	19	TGCGCCAGCAGCTTCGGTAAGCCTAGCGGGGGGTCAGGACTCTACGAGCAGTACTTC	CASSFGKPSGGSGLYEQYF
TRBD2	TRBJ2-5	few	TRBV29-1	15	TGCAGCGTTGAATCTCTAGCGGGGGGGCGTGGGACCCAGTACTTC	CSVESLAGGRGTQYF
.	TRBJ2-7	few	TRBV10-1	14	TGCGCCAGCAGTGAACAGGTCCCCCCCCACGAGCAGTACTTC	CASSEQVPPHEQYF
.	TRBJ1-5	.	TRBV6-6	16	TGTGCCAGCAGTTACGACAGCCGCCGCTTAAATCAGCCCCAGCATTTT	CASSYDSRRLNQPQHF
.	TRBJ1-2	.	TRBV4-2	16	TGTGCCAGCAGCCAAGAAGAGGGCCTGGTTAATGTGGGCTACACCTTC	CASSQEEGLVNVGYTF
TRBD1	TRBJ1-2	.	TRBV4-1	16	TGCGCCAGCAGCCTTGAATTGATGGACAGGGCGCTAGGCTACACCTTC	CASSLELMDRALGYTF
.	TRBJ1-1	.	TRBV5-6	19	TGTGCCAGCAGCTTGATTGGGGAAGAGGGCCCGGGGTCGGAACCTGAAGCTTTCTTT	CASSLIGEEGPGSEPEAFF
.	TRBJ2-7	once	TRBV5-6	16	TGTGCCAGCAGCTCGAACCCTCCGGGACATCGCTACGAGCAGTACTTC	CASSSNPPGHRYEQYF
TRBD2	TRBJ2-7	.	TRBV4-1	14	TGCGCCAGCAGCCCGGGACTAGCGCACTACGAGCAGTACTTC	CASSPGLAHYEQYF
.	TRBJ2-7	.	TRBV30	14	TGTGCCTGGAGTGCACAGGGTAGTCCCTACGAGCAGTACTTC	CAWSAQGSPYEQYF
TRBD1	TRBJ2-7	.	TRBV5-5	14	TGTGCCAGCAGCCAGGACAGGGGGCACTACGAGCAGTACTTC	CASSQDRGHYEQYF
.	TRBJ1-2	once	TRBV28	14	TGTGCCAGCAGCCGGAGGGCCAAATCATATGGCTACACCTTC	CASSRRAKSYGYTF
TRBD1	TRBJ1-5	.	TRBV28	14	TGTGCCAGCAGCCGGGACAGGCCTCATCAGCCCCAGCATTTT	CASSRDRPHQPQHF
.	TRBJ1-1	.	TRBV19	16	TGTGCCAGTATCAGGGGCTTAGGAAATTTTAACACTGAAGCTTTCTTT	CASIRGLGNFNTEAFF
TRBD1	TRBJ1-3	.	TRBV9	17	TGTGCCAGCAGCACCCGGGACAGGGGCGTCTCTGGAAACACCATATATTTT	CASSTRDRGVSGNTIYF
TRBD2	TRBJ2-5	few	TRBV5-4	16	TGTGCCAGCAGCGAACCTAGCGGGGGTGGCAATCATACCCAGTACTTC	CASSEPSGGGNHTQYF
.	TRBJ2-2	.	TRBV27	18	TGTGCCAGCAGTTTTCTACCATTGAAAAGACAACACACCGGGGAGCTGTTTTTT	CASSFLPLKRQHTGELFF
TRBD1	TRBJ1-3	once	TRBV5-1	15	TGCGCCAGCACGCTTGACAGGGGATCTGGAAACACCATATATTTT	CASTLDRGSGNTIYF
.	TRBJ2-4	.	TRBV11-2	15	TGTGCCAGCAGCTTCTGGCAGGTAGCCAAAAACATTCAGTACTTC	CASSFWQVAKNIQYF
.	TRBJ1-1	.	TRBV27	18	TGTGCCAGCAGTTTTAGGCCGCTCCACGGTTGGGGCAACACTGAAGCTTTCTTT	CASSFRPLHGWGNTEAFF
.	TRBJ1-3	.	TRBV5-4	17	TGTGCCAGCAGCTTGATTGGTGTTCCGGGGACTGGAAACACCATATATTTT	CASSLIGVPGTGNTIYF
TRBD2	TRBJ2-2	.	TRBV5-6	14	TGTGCCAGCAGCTTACTAGCGGGCGCCGGGGAGCTGTTTTTT	CASSLLAGAGELFF
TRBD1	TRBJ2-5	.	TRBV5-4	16	TGTGCCAGCAGCCACCGGGACAGGGGATCGGGGGAGACCCAGTACTTC	CASSHRDRGSGETQYF
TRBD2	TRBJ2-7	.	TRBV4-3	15	TGCGCCAGCAGCCCTAGCGGGGGGGCTCGTTACGAGCAGTACTTC	CASSPSGGARYEQYF
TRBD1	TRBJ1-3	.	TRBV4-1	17	TGCGCCAGCAGCCAAGATAGGGACAGGAGCTCTGGAAACACCATATATTTT	CASSQDRDRSSGNTIYF
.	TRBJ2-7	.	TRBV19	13	TGTGCCAGTAGTATGGGCATGACCTACGAGCAGTACTTC	CASSMGMTYEQYF
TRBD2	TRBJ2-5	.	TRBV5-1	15	TGCGCCAGCAGCTCCCTACTAGCGGACCAAGAGACCCAGTACTTC	CASSSLLADQETQYF
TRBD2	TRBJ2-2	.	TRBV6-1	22	TGTGCCAGCAGTGAAGCGAGTCCTAGGACTAGCGGGGGGGCCGGGGGCACCGGGGAGCTGTTTTTT	CASSEASPRTSGGAGGTGELFF
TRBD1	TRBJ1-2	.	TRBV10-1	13	TGCGCCAGCTCCTGGACAGGGACCTATGGCTACACCTTC	CASSWTGTYGYTF
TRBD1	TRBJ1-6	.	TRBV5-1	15	TGCGCCAGCAGCTCGGACAGGGCGAGGGGGTCACCCCTCCACTTT	CASSSDRARGSPLHF
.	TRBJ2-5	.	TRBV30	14	TGTGCCTGGAGTGTGCGGGGAGCACAAGAGACCCAGTACTTC	CAWSVRGAQETQYF
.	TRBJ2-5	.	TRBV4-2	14	TGTGCCAGCAGCCAAGTTATTGGAGGAGAGACCCAGTACTTC	CASSQVIGGETQYF
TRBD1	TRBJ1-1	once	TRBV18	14	TGTGCCAGCTCGGTGGGACAGGAGAACACTGAAGCTTTCTTT	CASSVGQENTEAFF
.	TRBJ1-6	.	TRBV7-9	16	TGTGCCAGCAGCGGACACAGGGAGTCGAATAATTCACCCCTCCACTTT	CASSGHRESNNSPLHF
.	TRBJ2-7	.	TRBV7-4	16	TGTGCCAGCAGCTTACAGGGGTTTTTACCTCCCTACGAGCAGTACTTC	CASSLQGFLPPYEQYF
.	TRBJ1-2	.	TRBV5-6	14	TGTGCCAGCAGCTTGGTCGATCGCGGATCTGGCTACACCTTC	CASSLVDRGSGYTF
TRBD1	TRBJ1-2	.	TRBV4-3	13	TGCGCCAGCAGCCAAGCTTCAGGGGGAGGCTACACCTTC	CASSQASGGGYTF
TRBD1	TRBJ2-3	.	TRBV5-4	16	TGTGCCAGCAGCTTGTCGATAGGGGGCGGCCCAGATACGCAGTATTTT	CASSLSIGGGPDTQYF
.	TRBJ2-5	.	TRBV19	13	TGTGCCAGTCGGGCGGGTGCACTCGAGACCCAGTACTTC	CASRAGALETQYF
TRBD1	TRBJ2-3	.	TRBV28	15	TGTGCCAGCAGTTTGAGGTGGACAGGGGCAGATACGCAGTATTTT	CASSLRWTGADTQYF
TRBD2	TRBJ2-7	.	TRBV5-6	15	TGTGCCAGCAGCAGCGAAGCGGGGGGACACTACGAGCAGTACTTC	CASSSEAGGHYEQYF